The rows below give T cell receptor beta chains drawn from one sample of a study of T cell changes during pregnancy in multiple sclerosis. Assay used: immunoSEQ multiplex PCR; TCRdb lists only in-frame clones, some missing. Found here are some 80,000 clones, more than 70% of them singletons; the top ten hold about 1%. Sequencing was performed on peripheral blood, taken in the first trimester of pregnancy. The origin of the receptors is a female donor in good health, enrolled as a control in a pregnancy study. Each CDR3 is given with its conserved first and last residue. D genes are given only for firm matches. Rows may omit the clone size; those that give it use once, few, many or a size class.

J gene	V gene	D gene	clone size	CDR3 protein	CDR3 DNA
TRBJ2-6	TRBV27	-	-	CASSLTGQFISGANVLTF	TGTGCCAGCAGTTTAACAGGTCAATTTATCTCTGGGGCCAACGTCCTGACTTTC
TRBJ2-3	TRBV15	TRBD1	-	CATSREYPGTGLDTQYF	TGTGCCACCAGCAGAGAGTACCCCGGGACAGGGTTAGATACGCAGTATTTT
TRBJ2-7	TRBV19	TRBD2	-	CASRLTSGTYEQYF	TGTGCCAGTAGACTGACTAGCGGGACCTACGAGCAGTACTTC
TRBJ2-5	TRBV19	TRBD1	-	CASSINKATGGETQYF	TGTGCCAGTAGTATCAATAAGGCGACAGGGGGCGAGACCCAGTACTTC
TRBJ2-2	TRBV27	TRBD1	few	CASTPDRENTGELFF	TGTGCCAGCACCCCGGACAGGGAGAACACCGGGGAGCTGTTTTTT
TRBJ1-2	TRBV6-6	-	-	CASARGANYGYTF	TGTGCCAGCGCCAGGGGAGCTAACTATGGCTACACCTTC
TRBJ2-2	TRBV18	-	-	CASMTLNTGELFF	TGTGCCAGCATGACACTTAACACCGGGGAGCTGTTTTTT
TRBJ1-2	TRBV6-1	TRBD1	-	CASSDRTGANYGYTF	TGTGCCAGCAGTGACCGGACAGGGGCCAACTATGGCTACACCTTC
TRBJ2-5	TRBV4-3	TRBD2	-	CASSQMVGGPGEQYF	TGCGCCAGCAGCCAAATGGTGGGAGGGCCGGGGGAGCAGTACTTC
TRBJ1-4	TRBV15	-	-	CATSREAGGSSEKLFF	TGTGCCACCAGCAGAGAGGCGGGAGGGTCGAGTGAAAAACTGTTTTTT
TRBJ1-3	TRBV19	-	few	CASTTGAAGNTIYF	TGTGCCAGTACTACGGGAGCTGCTGGAAACACCATATATTTT
TRBJ1-3	TRBV25-1	-	-	CASSEYRGMAGNTIYF	TGTGCCAGCAGTGAATATCGGGGGATGGCTGGAAACACCATATATTTT
TRBJ2-7	TRBV7-5	-	-	CARSSPPLKLPYEQYF	TGTGCCAGAAGCTCGCCACCCTTAAAGCTACCTTACGAGCAGTACTTC
TRBJ2-2	TRBV19	TRBD1	-	CASSKTGGDTGELFF	TGTGCCAGTAGCAAAACAGGGGGCGACACCGGGGAGCTGTTTTTT
TRBJ2-2	TRBV10-3	-	-	CAISSLGGTGELFF	TGTGCCATCAGTTCGCTGGGCGGGACCGGGGAGCTGTTTTTT
TRBJ1-1	TRBV6-5	TRBD1	-	CASSNSGGRTEAFF	TGTGCCAGCAGTAACTCAGGGGGCCGCACTGAAGCTTTCTTT
TRBJ2-7	TRBV2	TRBD1	-	CASTEGDSSYEQYF	TGTGCCAGCACCGAGGGGGACAGCTCCTACGAGCAGTACTTC
TRBJ2-7	TRBV7-9	-	-	CASAPVSGIYSYEQYF	TGTGCCAGCGCGCCGGTTTCCGGGATTTACTCCTACGAGCAGTACTTC
TRBJ1-2	TRBV30	-	-	CAWRVLRNGYTF	TGTGCCTGGAGGGTACTAAGAAATGGCTACACCTTC
TRBJ1-1	TRBV6-5	-	-	CASSYQGAHTEAFF	TGTGCCAGCAGTTACCAAGGGGCGCACACTGAAGCTTTCTTT
TRBJ1-6	TRBV2	-	-	CASRPKRRENSPLHF	TGTGCCAGCAGGCCGAAGCGACGGGAGAATTCACCCCTCCACTTT
TRBJ2-7	TRBV28	TRBD2	-	CASSPPGGRGEQYF	TGTGCCAGCAGTCCCCCGGGGGGACGCGGGGAGCAGTACTTC
TRBJ2-3	TRBV28	-	-	CASGSGAQGPDTQYF	TGTGCCAGCGGATCGGGCGCCCAGGGGCCAGATACGCAGTATTTT